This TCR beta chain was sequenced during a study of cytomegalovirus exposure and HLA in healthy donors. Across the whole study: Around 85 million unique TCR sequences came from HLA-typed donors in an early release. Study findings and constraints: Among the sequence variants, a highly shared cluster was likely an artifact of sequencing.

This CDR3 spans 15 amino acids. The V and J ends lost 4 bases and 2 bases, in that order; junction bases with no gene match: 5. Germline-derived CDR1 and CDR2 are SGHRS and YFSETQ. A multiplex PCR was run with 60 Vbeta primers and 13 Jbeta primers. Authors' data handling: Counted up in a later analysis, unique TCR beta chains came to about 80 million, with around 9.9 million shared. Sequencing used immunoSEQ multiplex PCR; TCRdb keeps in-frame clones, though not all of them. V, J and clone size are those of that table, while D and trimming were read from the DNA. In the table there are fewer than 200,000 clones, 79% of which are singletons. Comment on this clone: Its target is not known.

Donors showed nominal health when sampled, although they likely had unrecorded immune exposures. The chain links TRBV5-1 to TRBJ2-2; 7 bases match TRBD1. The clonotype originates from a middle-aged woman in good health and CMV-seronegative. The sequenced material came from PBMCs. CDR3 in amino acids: CASSPRDRNTGELFF. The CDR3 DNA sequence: TGCGCCAGCAGCCCCCGGGACAGAAACACCGGGGAGCTGTTTTTT.